This T cell receptor (beta chain) is drawn from a study of cytomegalovirus exposure and HLA in healthy donors. Study-level points and caveats: Some TCR beta chains (164 of them) were listed as cytomegalovirus-associated.

The CDR3 loop spans 17 amino acids. Trimming pared 2 bases from V and 1 base from J, leaving 17 bases between. Germline V lookup: CDR1 GTSNPN, CDR2 SVGIG (reference sequence). The table came from immunoSEQ multiplex PCR; TCRdb's copy has only in-frame clones and leaves some out. The table includes about 110,000 clones, around 82% detected once. With regard to this clone: Its antigen is not known.

While the first cohort had fewer than 850 subjects, the donors belonged to the separate validation cohort of over a hundred subjects. This chain uses TRBV30 with TRBJ1-4; possible D gene TRBD1, 6 bases. The sequencing input was PBMCs. This clonotype was sampled from a woman younger than 30 in good health and CMV-seronegative. The CDR3 sequence is CAWSYGQSPQTNEKLFF. The CDR3, as DNA: TGTGCCTGGAGTTATGGACAGTCCCCCCAAACTAATGAAAAACTGTTTTTT.